The 14 T cell receptor beta chains given below trace back to one sample, sequenced in a study of T cells in Graves' hyperthyroidism and ophthalmopathy. Template material for amplifying TCR beta CDR3 regions consisted of RNA transcripts. Using the HTBI primer set, a first-round RT-PCR was run on the TCR CDR3. MiXCR was run by TCRdb on the multiplex PCR reads, yielding one entry per CDR3 protein. The table lists around 610,000 distinct CDR3 sequences, about 14% of them singletons, with roughly 4.3% in the top ten. Sequenced material: blood. These receptors were collected from a woman between 40 and 55 years old with Graves' ophthalmopathy.

The table lists this clonotype with many counts. J is TRBJ2-5 and V is TRBV19; TRBD2 agrees at 8 bases. The germline V gene encodes CDR1 LNHDA and CDR2 SQIVND (reference sequence). The V segment lost 11 bases and the J segment 5 bases; nucleotides outside the gene matches: 16. The CDR3 runs 15 residues. CDR3 residues: CACAGGTQWGETQYF. The CDR3 region has the DNA TGTGCCTGTGCGGGAGGAACTCAGTGGGGCGAGACCCAGTACTTC.

This clonotype was seen many times. The J gene is TRBJ2-5, the V gene TRBV4-2; TRBD2 matches 9 bases. V lost 0 bases and J lost 4; bases outside the gene matches: 3. Germline V CDR1 and CDR2: LGHNA, YNFKEQ. The CDR3 loop spans 15 amino acids. CDR3 residues: CASSQDGAGGETQYF. CDR3 nucleotide sequence: TGTGCCAGCAGCCAAGATGGAGCGGGAGGAGAGACCCAGTACTTC.

This clonotype occurred many times. DNA for the CDR3: TGTGCCAGGACAGGGGGTAAGGTAAGGTGCACAGATACGCAGTATTTT. This gives the protein CARTGGKVRCTDTQYF. The V call is TRBV27, the J call TRBJ2-3; TRBD1 matches at 9 bases. Losses at the gene ends were 9 bases for V and 1 base for J; bases not matched to a gene: 11. Germline lookup yields CDR1 MNHEY and CDR2 SMNVEV (reference sequence). This CDR3 contains 16 residues.

This clonotype appeared many times. CDR3 in DNA: TGTGCCAGCAGTACCCACAGTACCTACGAGCAGTACTTC. It encodes CASSTHSTYEQYF. This chain links TRBV28 with TRBJ2-7; the D is unclear. The CDR3 has 13 amino acids. Looked up from germline, CDR1 is MDHEN and CDR2 is SYDVKM. V lost 5 bases to trimming and J lost 2 bases, with 10 bases between them.

This clonotype has a count of ten or more. The V gene is TRBV5-1, the J gene TRBJ2-7, with 9 bases matching TRBD2. The CDR3 spans 14 residues. V lost 0 bases, J lost 6 bases, and 4 bases stayed unmatched. CDR1 is SGHRS, CDR2 YFSETQ, per germline. For the CDR3, the DNA is TGCGCCAGCAGCTTGGTAGCGGGAGCGGTCGAGCAGTACTTC. It specifies CASSLVAGAVEQYF.

This clonotype was seen repeatedly, ten times or more. V gene TRBV6-1 combines with J gene TRBJ1-2; D not certain. V was cut by 3 bases and J by 1 base, with 6 bases left in between. This CDR3 region has 13 residues. Germline-derived CDR1 and CDR2 are MNHNS and SASEGT. CDR3 DNA sequence: TGTGCCAGCAGTGACACCTATAACTATGGCTACACCTTC. This encodes CASSDTYNYGYTF.

Many counts were recorded for this clonotype. The genes are TRBV9 and TRBJ1-1; TRBD1 is a possible D gene (5 bases). This CDR3 region has 16 residues. Germline CDR1 SGDLS, CDR2 YYNGEE. V shed 3 bases and J shed 1 base, with 16 bases lying between them. This chain's CDR3 is CASSGAGYARNTEAFF. The CDR3 DNA reads as TGTGCCAGCAGCGGCGCAGGGTACGCTAGGAACACTGAAGCTTTCTTT.

This clonotype was recorded many times. V is TRBV6-5 and J is TRBJ2-2, with 7 bases that match TRBD1. This CDR3 contains 13 residues. After removal of 4 bases from V and 6 bases from J, the junction contained 2 bases not matched to a gene. Germline loops: CDR1 MNHEY, CDR2 SVGAGI. CDR3 amino acids: CASSFDRAGELFF. DNA for the CDR3: TGTGCCAGCAGTTTTGACAGGGCCGGGGAGCTGTTTTTT.

This clonotype came up a few times. V and J are TRBV5-1 and TRBJ2-7; TRBD2 agrees at 10 bases. Germline CDR1 SGHRS, CDR2 YFSETQ. Trimming at V came to 4 bases and at J to 4 bases, leaving 11 bases not matched to a gene. The CDR3 sequence is 16 residues long. Here the CDR3 reads CASSPHLLAGDYEQYF. As DNA, the CDR3 is TGCGCCAGCAGCCCTCACCTCCTAGCGGGAGATTACGAGCAGTACTTC.

J is TRBJ2-7 and V is TRBV5-1; D ambiguous. The V gene lost 1 base and the J gene lost 0 bases, with 8 bases spanning the gap. Germline V gives CDR1 SGHRS, CDR2 YFSETQ. This CDR3 is built from 14 residues. The CDR3 region is CASSLFSLSYEQYF. DNA for the CDR3: TGCGCCAGCAGCTTGTTCAGCCTCTCCTACGAGCAGTACTTC.

This clonotype appeared many times. This rearrangement joins TRBV29-1 to TRBJ2-5; 8 bases are a match to TRBD2. Losses at the gene ends were 7 bases for V and 4 bases for J; bases not matched to a gene: 2. Looked up from germline, CDR1 is SQVTM and CDR2 is ANQGSEA. This CDR3 is 11 amino acids long. The CDR3 coding sequence is TGCAGCGCAGGACTAGCAGAGACCCAGTACTTC. As protein: CSAGLAETQYF.

This clonotype was counted between two and nine times. This chain connects TRBV24-1 to TRBJ2-2; the match to TRBD2 covers 7 bases. CDR1 is KGHDR, CDR2 SFDVKD, per germline. With 4 bases clipped from V and 3 bases from J, the junction kept 13 bases outside the gene matches. This CDR3 contains 18 residues. CDR3 in DNA: TGTGCCACCAGTGACACACCTAGCGGATGGATGGACACCGGGGAGCTGTTTTTT. Translating it yields CATSDTPSGWMDTGELFF.

This clonotype appeared many times. The chain joins TRBV12-3 or TRBV12-4 to TRBJ1-2; D ambiguous. The CDR3 is 12 amino acids. Trimming took 6 bases from V and 7 from J, leaving 12 bases between them. CDR3 loop: CASRRPEGGYTF. CDR3 nucleotides: TGTGCCAGCAGACGACCCGAAGGTGGCTACACCTTC.

The chain carries TRBV18 and TRBJ1-6, with D tentatively TRBD1 (6 bases). CDR3 length equals 16 residues. Looked up from germline, CDR1 is KGHSH and CDR2 is LQKENI. V dropped 5 bases and J dropped 7 bases, with 18 bases sitting between them. CDR3 nucleotide sequence: TGTGCCAGCTCAGCACTAACAGGGTTCAACAATTCACCCCTCCACTTT. Translation: CASSALTGFNNSPLHF.